This T cell receptor (beta chain) was captured in a study of cytomegalovirus exposure and HLA in healthy donors (TCRdb year 2017). Notes on the research overall: In an earlier analysis of fewer than 750 of the donors, less than 350 Gb of sequence data and 90 million to 130 million unique TCR beta sequences from about 190 million T cells were reported. To study patterns of TCR occurrence, a later analysis re-analyzed previously published TCR beta repertoires from several hundred donors and added high-resolution HLA genotyping. Alongside the repertoire data, information on donor age, sex, ethnicity and CMV serostatus was compiled. Approximately 300 gigabases of sequencing data and roughly 90 million unique TCR sequences were included in an early release covering 550 to 800 HLA-typed donors. A separate validation cohort of over a hundred different subjects was used in addition to the 666-subject first cohort. Every discovery cohort repertoire had been produced on one sequencing platform. Rather than using new phenotypic data, the later analysis identified candidate immune exposures from TCR beta sequences and from how often those sequences occurred across donors. The aim of the study was to test whether cataloging public T cell receptors could identify signatures of past pathogen exposure. HLA typing included class I and class II loci at four-digit resolution. Using immunosequencing, the study profiled T cell repertoires from around 670 subjects and related those repertoires to cytomegalovirus serostatus. Roughly 5 DR-DQ haplotypes were treated as single units for association and clustering because of strong linkage in the cohort. To predict cytomegalovirus infection status, the study brought together high-throughput TCR immunosequencing, statistical association of individual TCRs with disease status, and machine learning. To decide whether each TCR beta V gene segment behaved as functional or pseudogenic, an earlier analysis of some 600 of the donors relied on high-throughput TCR beta sequencing. The number of typed donors differed by locus: about 620-640 for A, B, C, DRB1 and DQB1; 522 for DQA1; some 610 for DPA1; and around 490 for DPB1. Of the roughly 400 genotyped donors, 65% to 90% were placed in the genetic ancestry cluster associated with self-reported Caucasian donors. A later genetic analysis took genome-wide SNP genotypes for about three fifths of the roughly 670 donors and used that subset as a discovery cohort. On average, over 200,000 unique TCR beta nucleotide sequences were sequenced per donor among a few hundred genotyped donors of the cohort, with roughly 18% of those sequences being non-productive. Beyond this particular receptor, the publication reports: A later genetic analysis associated a missense DCLRE1C variant with V-gene and J-gene trimming of TCR beta chains, and an independent cohort replicated the association. Compared with the roughly 710-donor mean, donors in an Asian-associated ancestry cluster had fewer N-insertions in productive TCRs, according to a later genetic analysis. The sequencing pipeline was judged likely to have produced a cluster of highly shared sequence variants as a technical artifact. The study listed 164 TCR beta chains as associated with cytomegalovirus. Broadly in line with IMGT annotations, most TCR beta V segments showed up in productive rearrangements about 87% or about 30% of the time in an earlier analysis of roughly 590 of the donors. Because the 87-base-pair reads could not distinguish some IMGT-functional V segments, including TRBV6-2 and TRBV6-3, those segments were excluded. Several of the top co-occurrence clusters appeared to be linked to parvovirus B19, influenza, CMV and Epstein-Barr virus, according to a later analysis. At a false discovery rate of 0.05, a later analysis linked approximately 18,000 TCR beta sequences to specific HLA alleles. In vitro tests confirmed that a few of the cytomegalovirus-associated TCR beta chains recognize cytomegalovirus antigens. When HLA alleles, especially DR and DQ, strongly co-occurred, attributing TCR associations to individual alleles was difficult. Presence/absence analyses assumed roughly uniform sequencing depth across donors, an assumption that may not hold. In a later analysis, HLA-associated TCR beta chains showed more clonal expansion and lower generation probabilities than non-associated chains that were equally common. A further reported finding was that TCR beta sequences accurately predicted the HLA-A and HLA-B alleles for most subjects in the first cohort. For the cohort, immune exposure information was limited to CMV serostatus. Because counts were too low, 15 or so rarely observed V segments, including chromosome 9 orphons, were excluded from the earlier analysis of 587 of the donors. The authors suggested that the approach could potentially be extended to other disease states and immunological phenotypes. A later analysis found that TCR association rates varied across HLA loci, with DRB1 alleles showing the most associated TCRs and HLA-C alleles the fewest. This cohort had only TCR beta chains sequenced, and the lack of alpha or paired-chain data limited which features could be detected. Because some donors lacked HLA typing at each locus, the association tests relied only on the typed subset. According to a later analysis, most CMV-associated TCR beta chains appeared to be HLA-restricted, and the HLA associations seemed to be driven largely by CMV exposure. The classifier was reported to diagnose cytomegalovirus status with high specificity and sensitivity in both the original cohort and the validation cohort. Linkage disequilibrium might explain the correlated functional status among segregating V segments, but an unknown experimental factor could not be excluded. Most TCR sequences were observed very rarely across donors, whereas some public TCRs were present in many individuals.

In the case of this clone: What this receptor recognizes is not known. It has no much larger one-base neighbor in the sample; base qualities were not kept.

The CDR1 and CDR2 encoded by the germline V gene are MDHEN and SYDVKM. Measured from the cysteine to the phenylalanine, the CDR3 is 12 residues long. CDR3 DNA is the only sequence kept; it has 36 bases, read in frame from the first base. V loses 6 bases, J loses 2 bases, and the germline ends lie 7 bases apart. Preparation of the library involved the immunoSEQ multiplex PCR assay. For the multiplex PCR, a mixture combining 60 forward primers for TCR Vbeta segments and 13 reverse primers for TCR Jbeta segments was used. A multiplex PCR assay on genomic DNA amplified the CDR3 region of rearranged TCR beta genes. The amplified TCR beta libraries were sequenced on the Illumina HiSeq System as 87-base-pair reads. As for the authors' bioinformatics: Across the 600 to 700 repertoires, a later analysis counted roughly 84 million unique TCR beta chains, around 11 million of which were shared by at least two donors. To remove PCR and sequencing errors, raw reads were error-corrected and collapsed into unique sequences using a nearest-neighbor algorithm that merged closely related sequences. To assign V, D and J gene segments, CDR3 sequences were aligned to IMGT reference sequences. Each retained sequence needed at least a six-nucleotide match to both a V gene segment and a J gene segment. A rearrangement was called productive if the CDR3 had no stop codons and remained in frame with V and J, and every other rearrangement was called non-productive. Following IMGT convention, CDR3 was defined as the stretch from the second conserved V-encoded cysteine up to the conserved J-encoded phenylalanine. Sequences without an unambiguous match to a single V gene segment were excluded from the earlier analysis of several hundred of the donors. In an earlier analysis of a few hundred of the donors, V segments were called functional above 56.7% productive rearrangements and were called segregating when the between-donor standard deviation exceeded 5%. A statistical classification framework was developed to diagnose cytomegalovirus status using the catalog of TCR beta chain sequences. A later analysis assigned V and J genes by comparing TCR nucleotide sequences with IMGT/GENE-DB human TR gene sequences. In a later analysis, CDR3 sequences and most-parsimonious VDJ recombination scenarios were assigned using the TCRdist pipeline. In a later analysis, every TCR beta chain was defined by the combination of its CDR3 amino acid sequence and its V-gene family, and reads without a unique V-gene family were dropped. In a later analysis, 450 to 600 highly shared, low-generation-probability nucleotide sequences were removed to address suspected cross-contamination and a sequencing artifact. In a later analysis, a clonal expansion index for each public chain was calculated from normalized within-repertoire ranks of inferred template counts. Generation probabilities in a later analysis came from a VDJ recombination model fitted to out-of-frame rearrangements, and those results were checked against IGoR. Hypergeometric tests were used in a later analysis to score TCR-TCR, TCR-HLA and TCR-CMV co-occurrence, with a repertoire-size bias correction applied to the TCR pairs. A later analysis estimated false discovery rates by permuting HLA or CMV assignments 20 times. A later analysis grouped co-occurring TCRs with DBSCAN, adding TCRdist sequence similarity when clustering within HLA-allele-positive subsets. Co-occurrence clustering excluded repertoires with fewer than 30,000 or more than 120,000 public chains, plus five with anomalous nucleotide sharing. Imported from immuneACCESS, the table was reduced by TCRdb to in-frame sequences with V and J called. These copies leave out some clones; in studies compared against another copy, an unresolved V gene accounts for under half, and the cause of the remainder is not known. Clone size and the V and J calls come from that table; the DNA yielded D and trimming. In all, the sample holds about 200,000 clones, and 80% to 90% of those were seen once. Around 0.34% of the sample rests with the top ten.

The cohort comprised some 680 healthy bone marrow donors. At the time of sampling, every cohort member was nominally healthy, though immune exposures that went unrecorded were likely present. The donor was CMV seronegative and belonged to the group of over 300 seronegative cohort members. A peripheral blood sample was collected from each donor, and TCR beta sequencing was performed on peripheral blood mononuclear cells. The Qiagen DNeasy Blood Extraction Kit was used to extract genomic DNA from the blood cell samples. Rearrangement joined TRBV28 to TRBJ1-1, with the D gene not clear enough to name. The sequence came from a woman between 25 and 40 years old in good health and CMV-seronegative. Input material: PBMCs. The CDR3 sequence is CASRQFNTEAFF. At the DNA level, the sequence is TGTGCCAGCAGGCAGTTTAACACTGAAGCTTTCTTT.